In its sample, the clone carrying this T cell receptor beta chain was seen many times. Germline V gene sequence: CDR1 SGHRS, CDR2 YFSETQ. V shed 9 bases and J shed 3 bases, with 15 bases lying between them. The CDR3 covers 14 residues. This sample stems from a study of human T cells and chemical hapten exposure. Documented time point: patch test 3, about 24 weeks after DPC sensitization. Treatment in this sample: therapeutic diphenylcyclopropenone sensitization with weekly scalp DPC. In every case, blood was obtained before the patch test was applied. Via MiXCR, TCRdb re-called the RACE reads, giving one row per CDR3 protein. The profile shows roughly 71,000 distinct CDR3 sequences, 11% of them singletons.

The specimen was whole blood, collected in connection with sensitization to the hapten diphenylcyclopropenone (DPC). The J gene is TRBJ2-2, the V gene TRBV5-1, with D tentatively TRBD1 (5 bases). The sequence came from a woman aged 45-65 years with alopecia areata. Some clones in this sample may be carry-over from other donors' samples. In DNA form, the CDR3 reads TGCGCCACAAAGATAGGGGTTTACACCGGGGAGCTGTTTTTT. Protein product: CATKIGVYTGELFF. Complete variable domain (other parts from reference TRBV5-1 and TRBJ2-2): KAGVTQTPRYLIKTRGQQVTLSCSPISGHRSVSWYQQTPGQGLQFLFEYFSETQRNKGNFPGRFSGRQFSNSRSEMNVSTLELGDSALYLCATKIGVYTGELFFGEGSRLTVL.